This T cell receptor (beta chain) was obtained from a study of T cell changes during pregnancy in multiple sclerosis (dated by TCRdb to 2018 to 2020). About the investigation overall: The study examined how the T cell repertoire changed over the course of pregnancy in women with multiple sclerosis.

Library prep was done by the immunoSEQ multiplex PCR assay. TCRdb provides this immuneACCESS table in a form limited to in-frame rearrangements. Some clones are lacking; in checked studies, under half of them reflect an unresolved V gene, and why the rest are absent is not known. For this sample the table gives under 60,000 clones, of which roughly 93% were detected only once. More than 0.35% of the sample goes to the ten largest clones. With respect to this clone: Its antigen has not been determined. The sample holds no much larger clone one base away, and base qualities are not on file.

There are 13 amino acids in the CDR3, from cysteine to phenylalanine inclusive. Only the CDR3 region is kept as DNA, spanning 39 bases read in frame from base 1. CDR1 is given as SGHAT and CDR2 as FQNNGV, both from the germline V gene. Trimming accounts for 3 bases at V and 7 bases at J, while the number of junction bases matched to no gene is 4. The clonotype was recovered from a female donor in good health, enrolled as a control in a pregnancy study. The sequencing used CD4+ T cells from peripheral blood mononuclear cells, collected in the second trimester of pregnancy. The chain links TRBV11-2 with TRBJ2-5; 8 nucleotides in the junction match TRBD2. The CDR3 loop reads CASSLAREGTQYF. The bases read TGTGCCAGCAGCTTGGCCCGGGAGGGGACCCAGTACTTC.